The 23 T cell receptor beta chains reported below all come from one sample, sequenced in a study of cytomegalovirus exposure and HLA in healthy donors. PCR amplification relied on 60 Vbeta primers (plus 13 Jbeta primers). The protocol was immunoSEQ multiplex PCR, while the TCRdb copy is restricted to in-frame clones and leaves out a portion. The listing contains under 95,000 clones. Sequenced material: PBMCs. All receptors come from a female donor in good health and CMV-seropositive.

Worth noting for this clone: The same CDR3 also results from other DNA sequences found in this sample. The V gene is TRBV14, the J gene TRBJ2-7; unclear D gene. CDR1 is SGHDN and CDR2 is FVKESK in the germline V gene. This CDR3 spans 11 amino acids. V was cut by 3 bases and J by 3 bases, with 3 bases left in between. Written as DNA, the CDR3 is TGTGCCAGCAGCCAGTACTACGAGCAGTACTTC. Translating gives CASSQYYEQYF.

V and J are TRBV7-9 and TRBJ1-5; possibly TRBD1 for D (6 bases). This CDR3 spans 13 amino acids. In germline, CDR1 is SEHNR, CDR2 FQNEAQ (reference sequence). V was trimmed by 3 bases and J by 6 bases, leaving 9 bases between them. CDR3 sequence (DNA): TGTGCCAGCAGCTTGCAAGGGGGTCAGCCCCAGCATTTT. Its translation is CASSLQGGQPQHF.

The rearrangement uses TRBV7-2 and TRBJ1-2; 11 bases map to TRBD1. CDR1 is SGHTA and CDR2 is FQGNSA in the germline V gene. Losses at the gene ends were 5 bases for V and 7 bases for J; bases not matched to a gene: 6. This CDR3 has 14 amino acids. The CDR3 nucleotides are TGTGCCAGCAGCCTGGACAGGGGGCAGCGTGGCTACACCTTC. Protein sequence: CASSLDRGQRGYTF.

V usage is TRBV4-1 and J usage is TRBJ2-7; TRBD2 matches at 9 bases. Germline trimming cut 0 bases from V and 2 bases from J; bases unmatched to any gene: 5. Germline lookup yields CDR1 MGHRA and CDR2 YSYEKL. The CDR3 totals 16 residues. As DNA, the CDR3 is TGCGCCAGCAGCCAAGAACTAGCGGGTCTGGCCTACGAGCAGTACTTC. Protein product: CASSQELAGLAYEQYF.

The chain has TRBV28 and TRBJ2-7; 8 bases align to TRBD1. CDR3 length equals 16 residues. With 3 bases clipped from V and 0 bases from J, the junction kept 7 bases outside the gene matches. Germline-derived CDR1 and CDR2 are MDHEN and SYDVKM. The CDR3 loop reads CASSFWGQVRSYEQYF. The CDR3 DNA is TGTGCCAGCAGTTTCTGGGGACAGGTCCGCTCCTACGAGCAGTACTTC.

The CDR3 region has the DNA TGCGCCAGCAGCCGAGAGCAGGCGATCCAAGAGACCCAGTACTTC. It codes for CASSREQAIQETQYF. The chain joins TRBV5-1 to TRBJ2-5, with unresolved D. Germline loops: CDR1 SGHRS, CDR2 YFSETQ. CDR3 length: 15 amino acids. V was pared by 4 bases and J by 1 base, with 14 bases between.

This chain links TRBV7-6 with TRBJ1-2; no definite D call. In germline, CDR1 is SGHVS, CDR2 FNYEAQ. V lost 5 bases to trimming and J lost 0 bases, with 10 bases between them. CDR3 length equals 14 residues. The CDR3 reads CASSPGGSNYGYTF. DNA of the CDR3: TGTGCCAGCAGCCCCGGAGGCTCTAACTATGGCTACACCTTC.

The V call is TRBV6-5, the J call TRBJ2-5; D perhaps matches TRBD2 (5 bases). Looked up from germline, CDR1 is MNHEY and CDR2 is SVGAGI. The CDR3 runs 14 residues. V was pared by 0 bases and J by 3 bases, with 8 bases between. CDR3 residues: CASSYSGVEETQYF. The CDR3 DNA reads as TGTGCCAGCAGTTACTCCGGGGTTGAAGAGACCCAGTACTTC.

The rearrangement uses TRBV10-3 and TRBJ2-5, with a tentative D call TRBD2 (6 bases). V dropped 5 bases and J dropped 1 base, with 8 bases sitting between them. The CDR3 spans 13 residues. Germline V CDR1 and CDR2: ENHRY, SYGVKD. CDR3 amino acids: CAISTGSQETQYF. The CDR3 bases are TGTGCCATCAGTACCGGGAGCCAAGAGACCCAGTACTTC.

The chain's CDR3 is CASSLEGQGGTEAFF. The CDR3 DNA reads as TGTGCCAGCAGCCTGGAGGGACAGGGCGGGACTGAAGCTTTCTTT. This sequence joins TRBV5-6 and TRBJ1-1; 9 bases fit TRBD1. V shed 4 bases, J shed 5 bases, and the junction held 9 bases outside the gene matches. The length of the CDR3 is 15 residues. The germline CDR1 and CDR2 sequences are SGHDT and YYEEEE.

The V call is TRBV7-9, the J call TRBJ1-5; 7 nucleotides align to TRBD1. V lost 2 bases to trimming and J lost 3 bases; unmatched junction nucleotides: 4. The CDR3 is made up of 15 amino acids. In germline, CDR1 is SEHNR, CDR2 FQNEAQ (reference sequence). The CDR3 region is CASSLMGTANQPQHF. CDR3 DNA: TGTGCCAGCAGCTTAATGGGGACAGCCAATCAGCCCCAGCATTTT.

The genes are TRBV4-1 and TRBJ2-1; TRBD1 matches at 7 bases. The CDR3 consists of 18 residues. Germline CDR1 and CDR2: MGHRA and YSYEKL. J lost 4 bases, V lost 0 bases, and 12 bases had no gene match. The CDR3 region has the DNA TGCGCCAGCAGCCAAGATAAAGGAAAGGGGGCGCAGTACAATGAGCAGTTCTTC. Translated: CASSQDKGKGAQYNEQFF.

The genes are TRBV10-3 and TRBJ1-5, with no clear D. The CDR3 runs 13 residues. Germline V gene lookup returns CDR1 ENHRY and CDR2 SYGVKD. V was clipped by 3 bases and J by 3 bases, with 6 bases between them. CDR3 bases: TGTGCCATCAGTGAACAGCACAATCAGCCCCAGCATTTT. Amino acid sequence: CAISEQHNQPQHF.

The CDR3 reads CASSHPGTTVPGELFF. CDR3 nucleotide sequence: TGTGCCAGCAGCCACCCCGGGACTACTGTGCCCGGGGAGCTGTTTTTT. The gene calls are TRBV4-2 and TRBJ2-2; 7 bases agree with TRBD2. Germline CDR1 is LGHNA and CDR2 is YNFKEQ. The CDR3 is 16 amino acids. J lost 6 bases, V lost 3 bases, and 10 bases had no gene match.

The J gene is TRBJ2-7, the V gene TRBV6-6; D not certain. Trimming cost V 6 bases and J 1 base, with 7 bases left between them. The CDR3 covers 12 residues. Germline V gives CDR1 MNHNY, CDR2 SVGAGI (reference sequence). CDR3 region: CASSTQSYEQYF. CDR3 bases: TGTGCCAGCAGCACCCAGTCCTACGAGCAGTACTTC.

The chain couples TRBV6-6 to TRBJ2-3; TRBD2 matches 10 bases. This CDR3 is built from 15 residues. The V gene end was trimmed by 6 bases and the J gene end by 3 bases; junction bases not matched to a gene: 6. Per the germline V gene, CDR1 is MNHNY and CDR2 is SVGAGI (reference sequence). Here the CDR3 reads CASRTSGVGTDTQYF. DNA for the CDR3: TGTGCCAGCAGAACTAGCGGGGTGGGGACAGATACGCAGTATTTT.

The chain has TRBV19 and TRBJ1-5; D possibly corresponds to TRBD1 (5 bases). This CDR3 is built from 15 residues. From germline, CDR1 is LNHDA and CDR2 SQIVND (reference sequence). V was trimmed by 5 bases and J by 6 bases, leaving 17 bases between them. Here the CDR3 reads CASSGAGRVGQPQHF. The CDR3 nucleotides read TGTGCCAGTAGTGGGGCAGGACGGGTGGGTCAGCCCCAGCATTTT.

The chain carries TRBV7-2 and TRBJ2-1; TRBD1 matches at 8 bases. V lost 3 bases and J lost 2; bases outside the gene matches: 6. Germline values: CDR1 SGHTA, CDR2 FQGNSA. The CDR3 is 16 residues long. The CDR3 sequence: CASSLIMTGAYNEQFF. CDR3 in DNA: TGTGCCAGCAGCTTGATCATGACAGGGGCCTACAATGAGCAGTTCTTC.

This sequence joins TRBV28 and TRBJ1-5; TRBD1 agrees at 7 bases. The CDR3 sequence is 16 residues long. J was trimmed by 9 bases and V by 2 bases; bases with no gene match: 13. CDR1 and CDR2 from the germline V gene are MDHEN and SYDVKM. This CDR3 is CASSLVRTGQLRPQHF. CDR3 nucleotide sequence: TGTGCCAGCAGTTTAGTAAGAACGGGACAGCTACGGCCCCAGCATTTT.

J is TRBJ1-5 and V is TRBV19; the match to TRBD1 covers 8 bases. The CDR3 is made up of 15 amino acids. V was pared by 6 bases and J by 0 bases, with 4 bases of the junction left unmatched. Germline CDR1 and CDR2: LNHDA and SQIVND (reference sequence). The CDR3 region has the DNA TGTGCCAGTAGGTGGACAGGGAATAGCAATCAGCCCCAGCATTTT. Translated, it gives CASRWTGNSNQPQHF.

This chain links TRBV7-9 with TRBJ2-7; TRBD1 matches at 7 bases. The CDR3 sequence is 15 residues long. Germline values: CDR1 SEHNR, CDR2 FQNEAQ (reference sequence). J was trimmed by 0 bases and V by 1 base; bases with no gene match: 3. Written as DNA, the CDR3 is TGTGCCAGCAGCTTAGTAGGACAGGTCTCCTACGAGCAGTACTTC. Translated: CASSLVGQVSYEQYF.

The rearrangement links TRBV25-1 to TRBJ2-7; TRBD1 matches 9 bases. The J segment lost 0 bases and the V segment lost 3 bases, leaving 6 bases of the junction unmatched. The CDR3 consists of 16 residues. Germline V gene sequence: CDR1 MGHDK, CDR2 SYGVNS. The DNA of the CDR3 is TGTGCCAGCAGTGAGCTTGGGACAGGGCACTCCTACGAGCAGTACTTC. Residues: CASSELGTGHSYEQYF.

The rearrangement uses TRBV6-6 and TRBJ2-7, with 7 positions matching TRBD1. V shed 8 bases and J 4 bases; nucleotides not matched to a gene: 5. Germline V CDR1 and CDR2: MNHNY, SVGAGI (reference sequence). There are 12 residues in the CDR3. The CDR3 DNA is TGTGCCAGCGGACAACAGGGGTACGAGCAGTACTTC. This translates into CASGQQGYEQYF.